Given below is one T cell receptor beta chain in context. Its antigen is not known. Amplification used 60 Vbeta primers and 13 Jbeta primers. This table comes from immunoSEQ multiplex PCR, and its TCRdb copy is limited to in-frame clones, with some not included. The table lists around 180,000 clones, roughly 84% of them singletons. The data originate from a study of cytomegalovirus exposure and HLA in healthy donors. Overall study results and limits: V- and J-gene trimming of TCR beta was linked (in a later analysis) to a missense DCLRE1C variant. More clonal expansion characterized HLA-associated TCR beta chains than equally common others in a later analysis. Generally TCR sequences proved uncommon, though certain public TCRs appeared in numerous donors. The authors confirmed in vitro that a few CMV-associated chains were specific for CMV antigens.

This CDR3 comprises 15 residues. The V gene end was trimmed by 1 base and the J gene end by 3 bases; junction bases not matched to a gene: 6. Germline V gene data show CDR1 as LNHNV and CDR2 as YYDKDF (reference sequence). The TCR comes from a boy between 5 and 17 years old in good health and CMV-seronegative. The sequencing sample was made of PBMCs. The chain is built from TRBV15 and TRBJ2-7; 7 bases map to TRBD1. The CDR3 region is CATSRVRDRDYEQYF. The CDR3 nucleotides are TGTGCCACCAGCAGAGTAAGGGACAGAGACTACGAGCAGTACTTC.